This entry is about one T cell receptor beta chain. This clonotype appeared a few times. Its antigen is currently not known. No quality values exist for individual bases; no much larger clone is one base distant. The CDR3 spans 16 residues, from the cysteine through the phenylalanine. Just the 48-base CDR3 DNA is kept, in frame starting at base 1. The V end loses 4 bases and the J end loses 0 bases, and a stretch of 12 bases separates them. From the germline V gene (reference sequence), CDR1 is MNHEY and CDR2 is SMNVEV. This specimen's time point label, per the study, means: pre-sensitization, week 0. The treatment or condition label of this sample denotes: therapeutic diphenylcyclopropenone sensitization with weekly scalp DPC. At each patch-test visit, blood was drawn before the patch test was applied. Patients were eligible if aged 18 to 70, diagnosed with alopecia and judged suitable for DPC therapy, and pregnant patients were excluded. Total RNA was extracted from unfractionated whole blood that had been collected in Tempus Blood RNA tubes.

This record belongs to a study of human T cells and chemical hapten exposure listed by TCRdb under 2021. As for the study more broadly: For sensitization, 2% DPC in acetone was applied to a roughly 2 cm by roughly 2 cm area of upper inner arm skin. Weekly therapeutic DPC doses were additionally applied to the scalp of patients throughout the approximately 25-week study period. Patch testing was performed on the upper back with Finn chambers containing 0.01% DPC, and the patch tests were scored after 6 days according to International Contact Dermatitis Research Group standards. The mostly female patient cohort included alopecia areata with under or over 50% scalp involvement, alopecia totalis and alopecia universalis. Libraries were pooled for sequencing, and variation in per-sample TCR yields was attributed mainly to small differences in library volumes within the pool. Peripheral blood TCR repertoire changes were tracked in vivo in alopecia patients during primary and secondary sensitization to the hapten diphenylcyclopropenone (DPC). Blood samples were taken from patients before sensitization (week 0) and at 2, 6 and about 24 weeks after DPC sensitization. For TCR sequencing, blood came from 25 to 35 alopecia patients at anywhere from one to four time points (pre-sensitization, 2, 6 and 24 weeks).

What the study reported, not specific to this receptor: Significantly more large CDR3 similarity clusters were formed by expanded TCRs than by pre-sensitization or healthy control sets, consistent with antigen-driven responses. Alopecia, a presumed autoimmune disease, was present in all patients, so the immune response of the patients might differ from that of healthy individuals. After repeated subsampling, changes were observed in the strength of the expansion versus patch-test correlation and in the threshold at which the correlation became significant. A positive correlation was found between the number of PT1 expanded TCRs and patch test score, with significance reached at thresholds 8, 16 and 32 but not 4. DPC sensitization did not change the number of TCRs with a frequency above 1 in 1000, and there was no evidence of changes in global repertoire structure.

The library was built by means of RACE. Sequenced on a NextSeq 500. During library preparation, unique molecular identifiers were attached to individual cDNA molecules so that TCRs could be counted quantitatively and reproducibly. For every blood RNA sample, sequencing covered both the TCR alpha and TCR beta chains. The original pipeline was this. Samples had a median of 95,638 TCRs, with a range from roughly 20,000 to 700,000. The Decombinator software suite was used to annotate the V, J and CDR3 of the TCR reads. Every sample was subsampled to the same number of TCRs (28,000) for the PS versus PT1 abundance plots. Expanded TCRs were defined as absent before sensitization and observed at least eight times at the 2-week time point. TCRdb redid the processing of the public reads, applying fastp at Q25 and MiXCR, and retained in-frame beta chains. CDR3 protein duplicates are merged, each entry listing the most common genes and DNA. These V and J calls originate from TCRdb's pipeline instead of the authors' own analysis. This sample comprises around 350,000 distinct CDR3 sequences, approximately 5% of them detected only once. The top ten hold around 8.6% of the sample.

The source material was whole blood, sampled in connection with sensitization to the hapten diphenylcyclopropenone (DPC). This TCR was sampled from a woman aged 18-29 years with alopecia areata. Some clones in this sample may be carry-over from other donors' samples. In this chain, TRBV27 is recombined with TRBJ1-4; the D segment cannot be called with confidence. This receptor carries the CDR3 CASSSHLLTTNEKLFF. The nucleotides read TGTGCCAGCAGTTCCCACCTACTTACAACTAATGAAAAACTGTTTTTT.